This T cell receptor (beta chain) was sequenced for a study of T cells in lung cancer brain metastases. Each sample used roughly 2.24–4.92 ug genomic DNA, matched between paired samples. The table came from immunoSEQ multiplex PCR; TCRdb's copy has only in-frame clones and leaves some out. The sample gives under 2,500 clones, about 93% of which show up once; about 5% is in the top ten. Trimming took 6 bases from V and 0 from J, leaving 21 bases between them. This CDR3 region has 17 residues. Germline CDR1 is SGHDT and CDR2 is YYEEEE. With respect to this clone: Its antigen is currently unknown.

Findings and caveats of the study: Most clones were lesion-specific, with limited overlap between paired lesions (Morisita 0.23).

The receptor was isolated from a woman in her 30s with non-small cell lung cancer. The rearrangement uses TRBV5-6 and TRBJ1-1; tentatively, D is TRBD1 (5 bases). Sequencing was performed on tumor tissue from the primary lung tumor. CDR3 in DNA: TGTGCCAGCACCGGGGGTACAACCGTAACACTGAACACTGAAGCTTTCTTT. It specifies CASTGGTTVTLNTEAFF.